The T cell receptor (beta chain) described here comes from a study of cytomegalovirus exposure and HLA in healthy donors. Whole-study context: T cells numbering around 190 million yielded some 100 million unique TCR beta sequences in an earlier analysis.

PCR used 60 Vbeta primers and 13 Jbeta primers. Generated by immunoSEQ multiplex PCR, the TCRdb table keeps only in-frame clones and is missing some. This sample has roughly 56,000 clones; more than 60% occur once, and the top ten carry around 54%. V lost 4 bases, J lost 2 bases, and 15 bases lay in between. Per germline, CDR1 MGHRA and CDR2 YSYEKL. This CDR3 contains 16 residues. What was sequenced was PBMCs. This TCR derives from a man aged 50-59 years in good health and CMV-seropositive. The chain joins TRBV4-1 to TRBJ2-1; TRBD2 is a possible D gene (6 bases). CDR3 region: CASSLRWGGTYNEQFF. CDR3 nucleotides: TGCGCCAGCAGCCTCCGGTGGGGAGGCACCTACAATGAGCAGTTCTTC.